These 9 T cell receptor beta chains originate from one sample sequenced in a study of cytomegalovirus exposure and HLA in healthy donors. Researchers ran the PCR with 60 Vbeta and 13 Jbeta primers. Only in-frame clones appear in the TCRdb table, and some are missing; sequencing was by immunoSEQ multiplex PCR. Among 100,000 to 120,000 clones listed, roughly 80% were seen once. The material sequenced was PBMCs. The receptors originated from a man aged 25 to 40 in good health and CMV-seropositive.

The chain joins TRBV7-2 to TRBJ1-6; D gene ambiguous. CDR3 length: 11 residues. V shed 1 base and J shed 16 bases, with 8 bases lying between them. The germline V gene encodes CDR1 SGHTA and CDR2 FQGNSA. The CDR3 here is CASSLGGDLHF. CDR3 in DNA: TGTGCCAGCAGCTTAGGCGGGGATCTCCACTTT.

The chain joins TRBV2 to TRBJ1-2; 9 positions match TRBD1. With V trimmed by 7 bases and J by 7 bases, 7 bases remained unmatched. The length of the CDR3 is 13 residues. CDR1 SNHLY and CDR2 FYNNEI come from the germline V gene. CDR3 sequence: CASKTGGLGGYTF. Written as DNA, the CDR3 is TGTGCCAGCAAGACAGGGGGTCTTGGTGGCTACACCTTC.

This clone came up a few times. The chain couples TRBV28 to TRBJ2-7; 9 bases are shared with TRBD1. V gave up 3 bases and J gave up 5 bases; unmatched junction bases: 17. This CDR3 is 18 amino acids long. Germline values: CDR1 MDHEN, CDR2 SYDVKM. The CDR3 DNA reads TGTGCCAGCAGTTTCTCCGGGACAGGGCCCGCGGGGAGGGACGAGCAGTACTTC. Translated, it gives CASSFSGTGPAGRDEQYF. Drawing the rest from reference TRBV28 and TRBJ2-7, the complete variable domain is DVKVTQSSRYLVKRTGEKVFLECVQDMDHENMFWYRQDPGLGLRLIYFSYDVKMKEKGDIPEGYSVSREKKERFSLILESASTNQTSMYLCASSFSGTGPAGRDEQYFGPGTRLTVT.

Comment on this clone: The sample carries other DNA sequences with the same CDR3. The V gene is TRBV5-1, the J gene TRBJ2-5; tentative D call: TRBD1 (5 bases). The germline V and J ends were trimmed by 2 bases and 0 bases, with 8 bases remaining between them. Germline loops: CDR1 SGHRS, CDR2 YFSETQ. The CDR3 loop spans 14 amino acids. The DNA of the CDR3 is TGCGCCAGCAGCTTATCAGGGAACCAAGAGACCCAGTACTTC. Amino acids: CASSLSGNQETQYF.

The chain employs TRBV6-1 and TRBJ1-2, with TRBD1 matching over 7 bases. This CDR3 region has 15 residues. Germline values: CDR1 MNHNS, CDR2 SASEGT. J gave up 0 bases and V 4 bases, and 5 bases lay outside the gene matches. In DNA form, the CDR3 reads TGTGCCAGCAGTGGAGGACAGGAAGCTAACTATGGCTACACCTTC. It is translated as CASSGGQEANYGYTF.

The chain employs TRBV4-1 and TRBJ2-3, with 9 bases identical to TRBD2. The ends lost 9 bases at V and 9 bases at J; junction bases unmatched: 13. This CDR3 spans 14 amino acids. CDR1 is MGHRA, CDR2 YSYEKL, per germline. The CDR3 sequence: CASRPAGGPRTQYF. For the CDR3, the DNA is TGCGCCAGTCGTCCTGCGGGGGGGCCGAGGACGCAGTATTTT.

The V and J genes are TRBV6-5 and TRBJ1-2, with a weak D call TRBD1 (5 bases). CDR1 MNHEY and CDR2 SVGAGI come from the germline V gene. Trimming took 5 bases from V and 8 from J, leaving 12 bases between them. This CDR3 is 12 amino acids long. DNA of the CDR3: TGTGCCAGCAGTCGACCGACAGAAGGCTACACCTTC. Protein: CASSRPTEGYTF.

Notes on this clone: Other DNA sequences in the sample encode the same CDR3. The rearrangement joins TRBV27 to TRBJ2-2; 7 bases are shared with TRBD2. The V gene's germline CDR1 is MNHEY and CDR2 SMNVEV (reference sequence). V gave up 2 bases and J gave up 4 bases; unmatched junction bases: 4. This CDR3 region has 15 residues. DNA of the CDR3: TGTGCCAGCAGTTTAATCGGGGAGGGCACCGGGGAGCTGTTTTTT. Its protein is CASSLIGEGTGELFF.

This clone showed up just once. The chain couples TRBV4-3 to TRBJ1-2; 7 nucleotides agree with TRBD1. The CDR3 consists of 13 residues. The V segment lost 4 bases and the J segment 8 bases; nucleotides outside the gene matches: 7. Germline loops: CDR1 LGHNA, CDR2 YSLEER. CDR3 nucleotides: TGCGCCAGCAGCCGGACGGGACAGAGCGGCTACACCTTC. This sequence encodes CASSRTGQSGYTF.